The rows below give T cell receptor beta chains drawn from one sample of a study of graft-versus-host responses after intestinal transplantation. These receptors' targets are unknown. Using immunoSEQ multiplex PCR, the repertoire was profiled, and TCRdb retains in-frame clones only, with some absent. The table records 84,000 or so clones, about nine tenths of them present only once. Sequenced material: unstimulated CD8+ T cells sorted from spleen or lymph node cells, taken before transplant. The receptors were sampled from a human donor who was the organ donor for an intestinal transplant. CDR3s include the opening cysteine and the closing phenylalanine or tryptophan. A D gene is named only where the DNA matches it firmly. Size tells how often a clone was seen (once, few, many) or the class of an expanded clone, and some rows leave it out.

abundance	d_gene	j_gene	len	v_gene	CDR3aa	CDR3nt
.	.	TRBJ1-3	14	TRBV6-1	CASAKLGAGNTIYF	TGTGCCAGCGCCAAATTGGGGGCTGGAAACACCATATATTTT
.	.	TRBJ1-2	15	TRBV7-9	CASSLEPGMSYGYTF	TGTGCCAGCAGCTTAGAGCCAGGGATGAGTTATGGCTACACCTTC
once	TRBD2	TRBJ2-1	15	TRBV27	CASSAPSGGANEQFF	TGTGCCAGCAGTGCCCCTAGCGGGGGGGCCAATGAGCAGTTCTTC
.	TRBD1	TRBJ1-2	15	TRBV28	CASSHQQGGNYGYTF	TGTGCCAGCAGCCATCAACAGGGGGGTAACTATGGCTACACCTTC
.	.	TRBJ2-7	11	TRBV10-3	CAISGSNEQYF	TGTGCCATCAGTGGCAGTAACGAGCAGTACTTC
.	.	TRBJ1-5	15	TRBV19	CASNIGLSSNQPQHF	TGTGCCAGTAACATCGGACTGAGCAGCAATCAGCCCCAGCATTTT
.	TRBD2	TRBJ2-7	14	TRBV4-1	CASSLTSGGWEQYF	TGCGCCAGCAGCCTTACTAGCGGGGGATGGGAGCAGTACTTC
.	TRBD1	TRBJ2-2	15	TRBV27	CASFTHRGNTGELFF	TGTGCCAGTTTCACACACAGGGGAAACACCGGGGAGCTGTTTTTT
.	.	TRBJ2-7	12	TRBV27	CASSPLSYEQYF	TGTGCCAGCAGTCCGCTCTCCTACGAGCAGTACTTC
.	.	TRBJ2-7	16	TRBV28	CASSLVNIPSPDEQYF	TGTGCCAGCAGTTTAGTGAATATCCCCTCCCCCGACGAGCAGTACTTC
.	.	TRBJ1-1	16	TRBV11-2	CASSLWRLETGTEAFF	TGTGCCAGCAGCTTATGGCGCCTGGAGACGGGCACTGAAGCTTTCTTT
.	TRBD1	TRBJ2-7	16	TRBV4-1	CASSQGTGTGPYEQYF	TGCGCCAGCAGCCAAGGAACCGGGACAGGACCCTACGAGCAGTACTTC
.	.	TRBJ1-2	12	TRBV10-3	CAISEGSYGYTF	TGTGCCATCAGTGAAGGATCTTATGGCTACACCTTC
.	TRBD1	TRBJ2-3	15	TRBV11-2	CASSLRTGTTDTQYF	TGTGCCAGCAGCTTACGGACAGGGACCACAGATACGCAGTATTTT
once	TRBD2	TRBJ2-1	16	TRBV5-5	CASSGLAGGPYNEQFF	TGTGCCAGCAGCGGGCTAGCGGGGGGCCCCTACAATGAGCAGTTCTTC
few	TRBD2	TRBJ2-1	18	TRBV7-9	CASSSGLAGEFTYNEQFF	TGTGCCAGCAGCTCGGGACTAGCGGGGGAATTCACCTACAATGAGCAGTTCTTC
.	.	TRBJ1-1	13	TRBV5-1	CASFRTFDTEAFF	TGCGCCAGCTTCCGAACTTTTGACACTGAAGCTTTCTTT
.	TRBD2	TRBJ2-1	15	TRBV4-1	CASSATSGDYNEQFF	TGCGCCAGCAGCGCGACTAGCGGGGACTACAATGAGCAGTTCTTC
.	.	TRBJ2-3	16	TRBV7-9	CASSSRGARSTDTQYF	TGTGCCAGCAGCTCCAGAGGGGCACGAAGCACAGATACGCAGTATTTT
.	TRBD2	TRBJ2-7	15	TRBV7-6	CASSLEQRGGYEQYF	TGTGCCAGCAGCTTAGAGCAGCGGGGGGGCTACGAGCAGTACTTC
.	TRBD2	TRBJ2-1	14	TRBV19	CASRPSGAYDEQFF	TGTGCCAGTAGGCCTAGCGGGGCGTACGATGAGCAGTTCTTC
.	.	TRBJ2-3	13	TRBV10-2	CASRIPSTDTQYF	TGCGCCAGCCGTATCCCTAGCACAGATACGCAGTATTTT
.	TRBD1	TRBJ2-1	14	TRBV7-9	CASSLGTGGNEQFF	TGTGCCAGCAGCTTGGGGACAGGCGGCAATGAGCAGTTCTTC
.	.	TRBJ2-5	11	TRBV6-5	CASTIGETQYF	TGTGCCAGCACCATTGGAGAGACCCAGTACTTC
.	.	TRBJ2-3	12	TRBV30	CAWKGGRDTQYF	TGTGCCTGGAAGGGGGGCCGGGATACGCAGTATTTT
.	.	TRBJ1-5	15	TRBV6-5	CASSAAQGWNQPQHF	TGTGCCAGCAGTGCTGCTCAGGGGTGGAATCAGCCCCAGCATTTT
.	TRBD1	TRBJ2-5	15	TRBV5-1	CASSSLTGYLETQYF	TGCGCCAGCAGCTCTCTGACAGGGTATCTTGAGACCCAGTACTTC
large	.	TRBJ1-2	16	TRBV11-2	CASSLDGGADYYGYTF	TGTGCCAGCAGCTTAGATGGGGGGGCCGACTACTATGGCTACACCTTC
.	TRBD1	TRBJ1-3	17	TRBV10-3	CAIRIQGQGARGNTIYF	TGTGCCATCAGGATACAGGGACAGGGGGCGCGGGGAAACACCATATATTTT
.	.	TRBJ1-2	13	TRBV6-5	CASSEILSYGYTF	TGTGCCAGCAGTGAGATACTGAGCTATGGCTACACCTTC
.	TRBD1	TRBJ1-3	19	TRBV19	CASSSFRDRESLSGNTIYF	TGTGCCAGTAGTTCCTTCCGGGACAGGGAATCCCTTTCTGGAAACACCATATATTTT
once	.	TRBJ2-7	13	TRBV4-2	CASSQGASYEQYF	TGTGCCAGCAGCCAGGGGGCCTCCTACGAGCAGTACTTC
.	.	TRBJ1-6	15	TRBV5-5	CASSGGWVWDSPLHF	TGTGCCAGCAGCGGCGGATGGGTCTGGGATTCACCCCTCCACTTT
once	.	TRBJ2-1	10	TRBV29-1	CSVGANEQFF	TGCAGCGTTGGAGCGAATGAGCAGTTCTTC
few	.	TRBJ2-7	14	TRBV6-4	CASSETGDSYEQYF	TGTGCCAGCAGTGAAACGGGGGACTCCTACGAGCAGTACTTC
once	TRBD2	TRBJ2-6	19	TRBV14	CASSRTSGFLHSGANVLTF	TGTGCCAGCAGTCGGACTAGCGGGTTCCTTCACTCTGGGGCCAACGTCCTGACTTTC
.	.	TRBJ1-6	18	TRBV6-1	CASSEATSEYSYNSPLHF	TGTGCCAGCAGTGAAGCTACTTCAGAATACTCCTATAATTCACCCCTCCACTTT
.	TRBD1	TRBJ1-2	14	TRBV6-5	CASRFRTGSYGYTF	TGTGCCAGCAGATTCCGGACAGGGAGCTATGGCTACACCTTC
.	TRBD1	TRBJ1-2	15	TRBV28	CASSVPGQRIYGYTF	TGTGCCAGCAGTGTACCGGGACAGCGAATCTATGGCTACACCTTC
.	.	TRBJ2-7	15	TRBV6-1	CASSSRDGSSDEQYF	TGTGCCAGCAGTTCCCGGGACGGCTCATCTGACGAGCAGTACTTC